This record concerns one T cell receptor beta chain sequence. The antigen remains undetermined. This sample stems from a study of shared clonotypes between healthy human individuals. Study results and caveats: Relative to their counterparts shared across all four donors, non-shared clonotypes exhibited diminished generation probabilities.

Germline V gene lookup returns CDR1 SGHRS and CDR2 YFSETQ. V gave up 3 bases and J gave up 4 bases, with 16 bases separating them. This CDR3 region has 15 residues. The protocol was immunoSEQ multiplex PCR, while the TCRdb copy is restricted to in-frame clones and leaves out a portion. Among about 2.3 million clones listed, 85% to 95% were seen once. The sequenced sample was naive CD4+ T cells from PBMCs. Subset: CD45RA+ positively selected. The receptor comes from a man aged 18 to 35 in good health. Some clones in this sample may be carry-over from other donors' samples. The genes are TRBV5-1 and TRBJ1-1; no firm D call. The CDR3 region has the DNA TGCGCCAGCAGCTCCCTCGAGATTCCGTTCACTGAAGCTTTCTTT. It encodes CASSSLEIPFTEAFF.